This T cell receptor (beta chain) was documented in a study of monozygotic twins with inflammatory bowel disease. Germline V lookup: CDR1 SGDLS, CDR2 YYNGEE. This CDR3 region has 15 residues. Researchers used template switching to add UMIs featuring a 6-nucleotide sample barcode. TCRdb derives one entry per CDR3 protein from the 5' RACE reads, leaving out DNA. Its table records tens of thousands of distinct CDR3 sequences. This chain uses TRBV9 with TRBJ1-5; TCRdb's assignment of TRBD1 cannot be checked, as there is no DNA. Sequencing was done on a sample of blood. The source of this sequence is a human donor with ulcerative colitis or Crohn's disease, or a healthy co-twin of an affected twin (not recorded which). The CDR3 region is CASSVDGARNQPQHF.